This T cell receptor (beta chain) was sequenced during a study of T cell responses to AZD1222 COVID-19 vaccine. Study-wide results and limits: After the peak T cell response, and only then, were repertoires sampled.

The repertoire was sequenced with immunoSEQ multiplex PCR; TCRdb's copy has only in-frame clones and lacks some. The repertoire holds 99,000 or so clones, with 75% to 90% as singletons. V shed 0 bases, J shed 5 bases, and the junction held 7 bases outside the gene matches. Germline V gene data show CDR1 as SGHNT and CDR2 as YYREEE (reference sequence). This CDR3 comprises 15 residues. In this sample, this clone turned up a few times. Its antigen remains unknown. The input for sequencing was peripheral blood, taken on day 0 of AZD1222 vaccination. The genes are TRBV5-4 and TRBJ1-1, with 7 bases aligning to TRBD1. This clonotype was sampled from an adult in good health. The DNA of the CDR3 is TGTGCCAGCAGCTTGGCGACAGGGAGTTGGACTGAAGCTTTCTTT. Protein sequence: CASSLATGSWTEAFF.